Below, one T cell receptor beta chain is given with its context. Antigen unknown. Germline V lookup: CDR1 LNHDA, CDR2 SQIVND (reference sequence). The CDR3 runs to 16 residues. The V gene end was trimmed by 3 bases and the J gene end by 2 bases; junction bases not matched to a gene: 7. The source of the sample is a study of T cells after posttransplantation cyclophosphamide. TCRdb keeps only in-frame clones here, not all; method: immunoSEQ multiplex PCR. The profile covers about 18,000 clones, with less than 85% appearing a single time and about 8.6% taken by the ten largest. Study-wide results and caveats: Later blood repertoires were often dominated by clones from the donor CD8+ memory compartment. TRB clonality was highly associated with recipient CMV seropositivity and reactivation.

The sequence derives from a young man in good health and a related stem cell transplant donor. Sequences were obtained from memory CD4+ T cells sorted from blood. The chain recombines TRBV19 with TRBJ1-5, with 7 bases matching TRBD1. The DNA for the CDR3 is TGTGCCAGTAGTATCCAGACAGGGACAGGCAATCAGCCCCAGCATTTT. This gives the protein CASSIQTGTGNQPQHF.